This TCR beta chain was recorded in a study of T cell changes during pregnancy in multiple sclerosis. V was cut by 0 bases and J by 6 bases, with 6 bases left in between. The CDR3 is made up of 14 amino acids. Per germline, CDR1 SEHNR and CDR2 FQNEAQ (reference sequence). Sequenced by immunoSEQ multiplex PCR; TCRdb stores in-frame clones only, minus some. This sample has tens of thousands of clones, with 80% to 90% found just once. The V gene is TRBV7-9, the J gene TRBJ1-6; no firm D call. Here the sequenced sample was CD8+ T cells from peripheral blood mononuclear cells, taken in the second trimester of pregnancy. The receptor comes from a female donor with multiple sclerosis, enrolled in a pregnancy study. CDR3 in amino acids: CASSLAAFNSPLHF. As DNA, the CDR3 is TGTGCCAGCAGCTTAGCGGCTTTTAATTCACCCCTCCACTTT.